The 9 T cell receptor beta chains below all came from one sample that was sequenced in a study of Ad26.COV2.S vaccination and SARS-CoV-2 variants. Libraries were prepared by immunoSEQ multiplex PCR; TCRdb keeps only in-frame clonotypes and omits some of them. The table includes about 180,000 clones, roughly 85% detected once. The input for sequencing was peripheral blood, taken after recovery from COVID-19. These receptors came from a human donor who had recovered from COVID-19.

This clone was found once. This chain joins TRBV5-1 and TRBJ2-7, with 10 positions matching TRBD1. The CDR3 length is 15 residues. Germline loops: CDR1 SGHRS, CDR2 YFSETQ. J gave up 1 base and V 5 bases, and 6 bases lay outside the gene matches. CDR3 sequence reads: CASSPGTGASYEQYF. CDR3 sequence (DNA): TGCGCCAGCAGTCCCGGGACAGGGGCGTCCTACGAGCAGTACTTC.

The gene calls are TRBV10-3 and TRBJ1-2, with D possibly matching TRBD1 (6 bases). The CDR3 contains 13 residues. Germline V gene sequence: CDR1 ENHRY, CDR2 SYGVKD. The V end lost 8 bases, the J end lost 8 bases, and 18 bases lay between the germline ends. The CDR3 here is CAISPGKGEGYTF. The CDR3, as DNA: TGTGCCATCTCCCCCGGCAAGGGGGAGGGCTACACCTTC.

The chain couples TRBV7-2 to TRBJ2-3, with unresolved D. The germline V and J ends were trimmed by 3 bases and 7 bases, with 14 bases remaining between them. CDR1 is SGHTA and CDR2 is FQGNSA in the germline V gene. The CDR3 loop spans 14 amino acids. For the CDR3, the DNA is TGTGCCAGCAGCTTTAGACGATCGGATAATACGCAGTATTTT. Its protein is CASSFRRSDNTQYF.

This clone showed up just once. The chain has TRBV9 and TRBJ2-3; weak D call: TRBD1 (6 bases). V dropped 0 bases and J dropped 2 bases, with 10 bases sitting between them. The CDR3 contains 15 residues. The V gene's germline CDR1 is SGDLS and CDR2 YYNGEE. The CDR3 is CASSVEGHNTDTQYF. CDR3 coding DNA: TGTGCCAGCAGCGTAGAGGGACATAACACAGATACGCAGTATTTT.

The chain combines TRBV27 with TRBJ1-2; the D is unclear. The germline V gene encodes CDR1 MNHEY and CDR2 SMNVEV (reference sequence). This CDR3 is 14 amino acids long. V was shortened by 2 bases and J by 4 bases, with 11 bases between the two germline ends. In DNA form, the CDR3 reads TGTGCCAGCAGTTTAAGTGGGGTTACCTATGGCTACACCTTC. This translates into CASSLSGVTYGYTF.

The chain joins TRBV12-1 to TRBJ1-5. TRBV12-1 is a documented pseudogene. The length of the CDR3 is 12 residues. The DNA of the CDR3 is TGCCCGTCTCTGGATAGCAATCAGCCCCAGCATTTT. It encodes CPSLDSNQPQHF.

The chain combines TRBV4-1 with TRBJ2-7; weak D call: TRBD1 (5 bases). This CDR3 comprises 17 residues. Between the trimmed V and J ends, which lost 7 bases and 5 bases, there was a span of 27 bases. Germline assignment: CDR1 MGHRA and CDR2 YSYEKL. In nucleotides, the CDR3 is TGCGCCAGCATCGAAAGCCCAGTGCCAGGGATAGGAGACGAGCAGTACTTC. It encodes CASIESPVPGIGDEQYF.

The chain couples TRBV21-1 to TRBJ1-2; TRBD1 is taken as the D call from the table, unchecked against the DNA. TRBV21-1 is classified as a pseudogene. The CDR3 has 16 amino acids. CDR3 amino acids: CASSNTTGGLNYGYTF. CDR3 sequence (DNA): TGTGCCAGCAGCAACACAACAGGGGGGCTAAACTATGGCTACACCTTC.

The sample holds a few counts of this clone. The genes are TRBV3-1 (or the pseudogene TRBV3-2) and TRBJ2-3; D unclear. Trimming took off 1 base at V and 3 bases at J, with 8 bases between the two ends. CDR1 and CDR2 (germline): LGHDT, YNNKEL (reference sequence). The CDR3 totals 14 residues. The CDR3 protein is CASSQGLATDTQYF. The DNA of the CDR3 is TGTGCCAGCAGCCAAGGTCTGGCGACAGATACGCAGTATTTT.